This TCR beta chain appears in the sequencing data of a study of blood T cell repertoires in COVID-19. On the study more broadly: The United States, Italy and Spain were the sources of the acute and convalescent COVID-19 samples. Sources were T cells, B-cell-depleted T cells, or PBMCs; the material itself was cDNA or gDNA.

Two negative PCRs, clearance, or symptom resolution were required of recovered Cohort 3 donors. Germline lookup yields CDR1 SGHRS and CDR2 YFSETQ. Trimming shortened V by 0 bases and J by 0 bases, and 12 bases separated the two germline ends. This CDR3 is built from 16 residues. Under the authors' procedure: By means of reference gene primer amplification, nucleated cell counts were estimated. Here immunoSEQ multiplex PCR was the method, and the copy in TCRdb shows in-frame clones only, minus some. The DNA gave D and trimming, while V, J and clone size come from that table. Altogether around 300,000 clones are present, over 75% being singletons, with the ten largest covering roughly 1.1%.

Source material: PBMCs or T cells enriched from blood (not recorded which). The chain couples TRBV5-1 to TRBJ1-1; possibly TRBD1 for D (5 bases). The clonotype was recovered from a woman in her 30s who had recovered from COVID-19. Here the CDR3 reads CASSLGWGAMNTEAFF. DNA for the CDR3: TGCGCCAGCAGCTTGGGATGGGGCGCGATGAACACTGAAGCTTTCTTT.